This entry lists 6 T cell receptor beta chains sequenced from one sample in a study of cytomegalovirus exposure and HLA in healthy donors. Primers: 60 Vbeta forward and 13 Jbeta reverse. Using immunoSEQ multiplex PCR, the repertoire was profiled, and TCRdb retains in-frame clones only, with some absent. The table lists about 140,000 clones, roughly 79% of them singletons. Sequencing was carried out using PBMCs. The receptors stem from a male donor in good health and CMV-seronegative.

The rearrangement joins TRBV30 to TRBJ1-3; possible D gene TRBD1, 5 bases. CDR1 GTSNPN and CDR2 SVGIG come from the germline V gene (reference sequence). V was pared by 0 bases and J by 3 bases, with 12 bases between. The CDR3 sequence is 15 residues long. The DNA for the CDR3 is TGTGCCTGGAGTGTACGCTCTACAGGTGGAAACACCATATATTTT. The encoded protein is CAWSVRSTGGNTIYF.

V and J are TRBV15 and TRBJ1-2; 7 bases are a match to TRBD1. This CDR3 comprises 15 residues. CDR1 is LNHNV, CDR2 YYDKDF, per germline (reference sequence). The ends lost 3 bases at V and 1 base at J; junction bases unmatched: 5. The CDR3 DNA reads TGTGCCACCAGCAGCCGGACAGGCCGTAACTATGGCTACACCTTC. Residues: CATSSRTGRNYGYTF.

The V call is TRBV5-1, the J call TRBJ2-2; TRBD1 agrees at 9 bases. CDR1 and CDR2 from the germline V gene are SGHRS and YFSETQ. The V gene end was trimmed by 6 bases and the J gene end by 2 bases; junction bases not matched to a gene: 5. The CDR3 runs 15 residues. CDR3 sequence: CASTGTGPNTGELFF. Written as DNA, the CDR3 is TGCGCCAGCACCGGGACAGGGCCTAACACCGGGGAGCTGTTTTTT.

This chain connects TRBV19 to TRBJ1-1, with TRBD1 as a possible D gene (5 bases). CDR1 and CDR2 from the germline V gene are LNHDA and SQIVND (reference sequence). The CDR3 has 14 residues. The V and J ends lost 1 base and 4 bases respectively, with 10 bases between them. In nucleotides, the CDR3 is TGTGCCAGTAGTATAGGCAGGGTCCCCACTGAAGCTTTCTTT. As protein: CASSIGRVPTEAFF.

As for this clone: At one end the junction does not follow the germline gene, possibly because of a read error. The chain combines TRBV9 with TRBJ2-7; the match to TRBD2 covers 12 bases. Germline lookup yields CDR1 SGDLS and CDR2 YYNGEE. The CDR3 extends over 15 amino acids. The chain's CDR3 is CAGSPGLAGSHEQYF. For the CDR3, the DNA is TGTGCCGGCAGCCCAGGACTAGCGGGATCCCACGAGCAGTACTTC.

The gene calls are TRBV15 and TRBJ2-7; D unresolved. The ends were cut back, 0 bases at V and 6 bases at J, with 12 bases in the middle. The germline V gene encodes CDR1 LNHNV and CDR2 YYDKDF (reference sequence). This CDR3 is built from 14 residues. CDR3 protein: CATSRDPLGREQYF. The CDR3 coding sequence is TGTGCCACCAGCAGAGATCCTTTGGGCCGCGAGCAGTACTTC. The full variable domain, completed using reference TRBV15 and TRBJ2-7, is DAMVIQNPRYQVTQFGKPVTLSCSQTLNHNVMYWYQQKSSQAPKLLFHYYDKDFNNEADTPDNFQSRRPNTSFCFLDIRSPGLGDTAMYLCATSRDPLGREQYFGPGTRLTVT.